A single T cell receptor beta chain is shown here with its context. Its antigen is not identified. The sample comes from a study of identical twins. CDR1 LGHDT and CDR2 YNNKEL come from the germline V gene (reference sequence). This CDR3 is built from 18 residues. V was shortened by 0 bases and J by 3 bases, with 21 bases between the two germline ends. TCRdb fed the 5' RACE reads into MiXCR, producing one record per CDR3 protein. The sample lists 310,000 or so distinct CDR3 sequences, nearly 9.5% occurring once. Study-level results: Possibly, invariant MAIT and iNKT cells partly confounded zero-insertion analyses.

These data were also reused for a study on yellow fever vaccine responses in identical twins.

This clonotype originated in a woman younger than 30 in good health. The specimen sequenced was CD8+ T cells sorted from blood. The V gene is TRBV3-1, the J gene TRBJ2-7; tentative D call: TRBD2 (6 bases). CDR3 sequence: CASSQDWRGHDNDYEQYF. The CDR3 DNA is TGTGCCAGCAGCCAAGATTGGAGGGGCCATGATAACGACTACGAGCAGTACTTC.